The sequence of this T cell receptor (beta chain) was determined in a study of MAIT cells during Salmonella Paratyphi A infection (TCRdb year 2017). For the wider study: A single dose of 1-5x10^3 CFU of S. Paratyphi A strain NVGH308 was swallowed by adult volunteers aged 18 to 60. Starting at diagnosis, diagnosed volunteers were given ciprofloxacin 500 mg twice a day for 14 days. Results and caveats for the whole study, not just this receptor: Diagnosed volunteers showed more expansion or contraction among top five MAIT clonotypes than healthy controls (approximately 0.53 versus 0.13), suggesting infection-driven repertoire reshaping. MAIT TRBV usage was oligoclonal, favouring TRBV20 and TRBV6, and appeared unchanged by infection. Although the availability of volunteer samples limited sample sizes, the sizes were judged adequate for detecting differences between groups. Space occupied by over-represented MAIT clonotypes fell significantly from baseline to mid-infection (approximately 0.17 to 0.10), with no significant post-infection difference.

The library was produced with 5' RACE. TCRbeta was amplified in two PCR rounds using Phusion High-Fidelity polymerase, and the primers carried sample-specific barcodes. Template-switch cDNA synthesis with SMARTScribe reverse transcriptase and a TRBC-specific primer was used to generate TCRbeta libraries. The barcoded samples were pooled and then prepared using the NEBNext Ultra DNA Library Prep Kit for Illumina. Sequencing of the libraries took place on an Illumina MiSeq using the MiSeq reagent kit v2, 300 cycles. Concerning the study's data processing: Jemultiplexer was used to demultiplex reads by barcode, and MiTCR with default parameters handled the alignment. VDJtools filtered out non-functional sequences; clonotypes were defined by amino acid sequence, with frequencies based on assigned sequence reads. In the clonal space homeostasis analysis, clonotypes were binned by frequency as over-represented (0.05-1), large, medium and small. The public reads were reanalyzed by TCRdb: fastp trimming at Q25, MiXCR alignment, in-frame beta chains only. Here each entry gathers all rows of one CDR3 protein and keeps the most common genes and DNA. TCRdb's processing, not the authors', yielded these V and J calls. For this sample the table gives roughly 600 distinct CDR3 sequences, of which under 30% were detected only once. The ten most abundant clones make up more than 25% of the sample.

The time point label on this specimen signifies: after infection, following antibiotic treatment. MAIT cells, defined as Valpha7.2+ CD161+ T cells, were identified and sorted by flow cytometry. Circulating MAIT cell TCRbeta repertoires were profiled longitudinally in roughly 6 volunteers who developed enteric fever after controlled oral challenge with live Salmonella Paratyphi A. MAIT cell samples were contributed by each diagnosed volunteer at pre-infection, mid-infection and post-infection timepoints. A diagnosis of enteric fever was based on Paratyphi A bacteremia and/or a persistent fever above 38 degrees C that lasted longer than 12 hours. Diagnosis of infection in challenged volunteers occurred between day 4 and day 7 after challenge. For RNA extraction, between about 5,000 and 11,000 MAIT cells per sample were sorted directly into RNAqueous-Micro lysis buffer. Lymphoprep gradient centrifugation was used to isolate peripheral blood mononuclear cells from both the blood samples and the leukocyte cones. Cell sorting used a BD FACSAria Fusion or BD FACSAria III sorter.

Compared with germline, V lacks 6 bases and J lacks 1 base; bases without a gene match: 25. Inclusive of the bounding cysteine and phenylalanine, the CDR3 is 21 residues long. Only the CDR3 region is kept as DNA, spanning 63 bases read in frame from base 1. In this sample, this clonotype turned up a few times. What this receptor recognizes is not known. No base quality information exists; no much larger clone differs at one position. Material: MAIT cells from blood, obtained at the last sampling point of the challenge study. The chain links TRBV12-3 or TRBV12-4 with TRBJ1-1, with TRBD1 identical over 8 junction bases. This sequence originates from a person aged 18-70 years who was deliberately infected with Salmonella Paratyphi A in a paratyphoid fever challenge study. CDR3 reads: CASRKFGTGRIGPKTNTEAFF. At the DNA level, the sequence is TGTGCCAGCAGGAAGTTCGGGACAGGCCGGATTGGCCCGAAGACGAACACTGAAGCTTTCTTT.